One sample yielded the 4 T cell receptor beta chains listed below, sequenced in a study of cytomegalovirus exposure and HLA in healthy donors. PCR amplification relied on 60 Vbeta primers (plus 13 Jbeta primers). Sequenced by immunoSEQ multiplex PCR; TCRdb stores in-frame clones only, minus some. Of hundreds of thousands of clones listed, 76% are singletons. Sequences were obtained from PBMCs. These receptors were collected from a man between 18 and 29 years old in good health and CMV-seronegative.

There are a few counts of this clone. The V gene is TRBV5-4, the J gene TRBJ2-3; 7 nucleotides line up with TRBD2. This CDR3 has 16 residues. The germline V gene has CDR1 SGHNT and CDR2 YYREEE (reference sequence). The J segment lost 10 bases and the V segment lost 5 bases, leaving 19 bases of the junction unmatched. CDR3 in DNA: TGTGCCAGCAGTGCCCCAGGGCGGGAGCCGTATTTAGCGCAGTATTTT. Translated: CASSAPGREPYLAQYF. Combining the CDR3 with reference TRBV5-4 and TRBJ2-3 gives the whole variable domain ETGVTQSPTHLIKTRGQQVTLRCSSQSGHNTVSWYQQALGQGPQFIFQYYREEENGRGNFPPRFSGLQFPNYSSELNVNALELDDSALYLCASSAPGREPYLAQYFGPGTRLTVL.

The chain recombines TRBV30 with TRBJ2-4; TRBD2 matches 10 bases. Germline V lookup: CDR1 GTSNPN, CDR2 SVGIG (reference sequence). This CDR3 is built from 15 residues. J was trimmed by 7 bases and V by 4 bases; bases with no gene match: 10. Here the CDR3 DNA reads TGTGCCTGGACCCCGGCTAGCGGGAGAAGCAACATTCAGTACTTC. Protein: CAWTPASGRSNIQYF.

The J gene is TRBJ1-2, the V gene TRBV5-1; D possibly corresponds to TRBD1 (6 bases). This CDR3 spans 16 amino acids. V gave up 4 bases and J gave up 4 bases, with 20 bases separating them. Germline CDR1 SGHRS, CDR2 YFSETQ. CDR3 protein: CASSPLTGTEGYGYTF. Here the CDR3 DNA reads TGCGCCAGCAGCCCGCTGACAGGCACAGAGGGCTATGGCTACACCTTC. Full variable domain (rest looked up from reference TRBV5-1 and TRBJ1-2): KAGVTQTPRYLIKTRGQQVTLSCSPISGHRSVSWYQQTPGQGLQFLFEYFSETQRNKGNFPGRFSGRQFSNSRSEMNVSTLELGDSALYLCASSPLTGTEGYGYTFGSGTRLTVV.

This sequence joins TRBV19 and TRBJ2-1, with TRBD2 identical over 11 bases. V gave up 4 bases and J gave up 4 bases; unmatched junction bases: 6. The CDR3 runs to 16 residues. Germline V gene data show CDR1 as LNHDA and CDR2 as SQIVND (reference sequence). The CDR3 region has the DNA TGTGCCAGTAGTAACCCGGGACTAGCGGATTACAATGAGCAGTTCTTC. Protein product: CASSNPGLADYNEQFF.